This T cell receptor beta chain came from a study of T cells in localized non-small cell lung cancer. Study observations and caveats: Those with higher blood T cell density had longer overall survival.

The CDR3 consists of 16 residues. Germline V gene sequence: CDR1 SGHRS, CDR2 YFSETQ. With V trimmed by 0 bases and J by 0 bases, 1 base remained unmatched. Comments on this clone: The antigen remains undetermined.

Profiled with immunoSEQ multiplex PCR; TCRdb holds only in-frame clones, not every one. The repertoire consists of around 2,400 clones, with approximately 25% occurring once and the leading ten covering approximately 14%. The chain couples TRBV5-1 to TRBJ2-3, with 10 nucleotides matching TRBD1. The source is an older female donor with stage I lung adenocarcinoma. The starting material was lung tumor tissue, obtained before any cancer treatment. The CDR3 spells CASSLAGQGSTDTQYF. The DNA of the CDR3 is TGCGCCAGCAGCTTGGCGGGACAGGGGAGCACAGATACGCAGTATTTT.